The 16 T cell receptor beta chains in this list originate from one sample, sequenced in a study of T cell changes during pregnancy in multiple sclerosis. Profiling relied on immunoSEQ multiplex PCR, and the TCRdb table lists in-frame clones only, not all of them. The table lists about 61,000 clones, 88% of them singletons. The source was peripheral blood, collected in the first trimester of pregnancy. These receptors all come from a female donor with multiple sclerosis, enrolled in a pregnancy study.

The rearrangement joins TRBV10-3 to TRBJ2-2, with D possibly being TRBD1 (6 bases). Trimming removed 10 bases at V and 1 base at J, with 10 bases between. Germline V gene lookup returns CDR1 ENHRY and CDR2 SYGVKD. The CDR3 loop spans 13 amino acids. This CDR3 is CATKGENTGELFF. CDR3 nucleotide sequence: TGTGCCACCAAGGGGGAGAACACCGGGGAGCTGTTTTTT.

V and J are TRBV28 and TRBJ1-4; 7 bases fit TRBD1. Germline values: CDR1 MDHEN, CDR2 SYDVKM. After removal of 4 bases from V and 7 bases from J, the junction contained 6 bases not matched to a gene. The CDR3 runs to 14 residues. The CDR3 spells CASSSGGGGEKLFF. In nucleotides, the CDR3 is TGTGCCAGCAGTTCAGGGGGTGGGGGTGAAAAACTGTTTTTT. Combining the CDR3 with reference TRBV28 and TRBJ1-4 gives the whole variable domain DVKVTQSSRYLVKRTGEKVFLECVQDMDHENMFWYRQDPGLGLRLIYFSYDVKMKEKGDIPEGYSVSREKKERFSLILESASTNQTSMYLCASSSGGGGEKLFFGSGTQLSVL.

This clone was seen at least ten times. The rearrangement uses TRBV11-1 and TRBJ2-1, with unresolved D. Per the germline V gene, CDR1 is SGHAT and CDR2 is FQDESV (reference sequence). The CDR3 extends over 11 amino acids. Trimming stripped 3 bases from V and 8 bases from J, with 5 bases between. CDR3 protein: CASSFEYEQFF. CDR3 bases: TGTGCCAGCAGCTTCGAGTATGAGCAGTTCTTC.

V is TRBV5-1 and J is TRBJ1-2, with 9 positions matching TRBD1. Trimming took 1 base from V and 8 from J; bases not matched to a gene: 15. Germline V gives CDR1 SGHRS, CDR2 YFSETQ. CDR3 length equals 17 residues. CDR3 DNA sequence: TGCGCCAGCAGCTTGATGATTTCGGACAGGGGTTCGAAAGGCTACACCTTC. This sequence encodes CASSLMISDRGSKGYTF.

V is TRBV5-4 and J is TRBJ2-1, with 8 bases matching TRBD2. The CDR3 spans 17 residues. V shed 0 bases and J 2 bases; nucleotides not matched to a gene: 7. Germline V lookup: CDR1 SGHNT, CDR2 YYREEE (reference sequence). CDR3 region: CASSLVPSGLTYNEQFF. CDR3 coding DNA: TGTGCCAGCAGCTTGGTACCTAGCGGGCTTACCTACAATGAGCAGTTCTTC. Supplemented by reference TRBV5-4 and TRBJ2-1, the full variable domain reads ETGVTQSPTHLIKTRGQQVTLRCSSQSGHNTVSWYQQALGQGPQFIFQYYREEENGRGNFPPRFSGLQFPNYSSELNVNALELDDSALYLCASSLVPSGLTYNEQFFGPGTRLTVL.

The CDR3, as DNA: TGTGCCAGCAGCGAGTGGGCAGGCCTTGAGACCCAGTACTTC. The encoded protein is CASSEWAGLETQYF. The J gene is TRBJ2-5, the V gene TRBV9, with D unresolved. V dropped 3 bases and J dropped 5 bases, with 14 bases sitting between them. The CDR3 spans 14 residues. Germline CDR1 and CDR2: SGDLS and YYNGEE.

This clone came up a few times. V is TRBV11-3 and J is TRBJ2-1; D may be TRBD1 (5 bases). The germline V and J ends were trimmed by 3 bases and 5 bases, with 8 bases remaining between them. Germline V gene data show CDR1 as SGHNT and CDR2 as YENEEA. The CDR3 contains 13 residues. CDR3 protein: CASSLDTNNEQFF. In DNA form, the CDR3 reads TGTGCCAGCAGCTTGGACACGAACAATGAGCAGTTCTTC.

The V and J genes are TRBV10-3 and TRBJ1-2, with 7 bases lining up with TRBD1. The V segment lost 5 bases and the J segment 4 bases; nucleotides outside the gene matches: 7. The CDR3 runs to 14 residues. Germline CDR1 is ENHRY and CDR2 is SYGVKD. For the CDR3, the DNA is TGTGCCATCAGTACCCCAGACAGGGCCTATGGCTACACCTTC. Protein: CAISTPDRAYGYTF.

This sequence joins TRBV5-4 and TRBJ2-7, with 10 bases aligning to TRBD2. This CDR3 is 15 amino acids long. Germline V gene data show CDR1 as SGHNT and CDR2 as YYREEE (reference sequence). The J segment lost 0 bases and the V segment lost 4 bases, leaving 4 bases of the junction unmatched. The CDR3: CASSPGLAASYEQYF. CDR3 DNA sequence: TGTGCCAGCAGCCCAGGACTAGCGGCCTCCTACGAGCAGTACTTC.

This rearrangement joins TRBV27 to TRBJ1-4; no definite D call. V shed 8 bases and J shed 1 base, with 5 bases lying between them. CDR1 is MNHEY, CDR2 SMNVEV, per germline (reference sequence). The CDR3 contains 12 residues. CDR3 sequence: CASSRTNEKLFF. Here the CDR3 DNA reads TGTGCCAGCTCCAGAACTAATGAAAAACTGTTTTTT.

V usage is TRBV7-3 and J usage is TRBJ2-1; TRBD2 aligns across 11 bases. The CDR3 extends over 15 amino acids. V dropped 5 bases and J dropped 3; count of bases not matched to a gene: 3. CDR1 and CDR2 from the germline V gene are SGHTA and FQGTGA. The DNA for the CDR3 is TGTGCCAGCAGCGCTACTAGCGGGGGCTACAATGAGCAGTTCTTC. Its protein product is CASSATSGGYNEQFF.

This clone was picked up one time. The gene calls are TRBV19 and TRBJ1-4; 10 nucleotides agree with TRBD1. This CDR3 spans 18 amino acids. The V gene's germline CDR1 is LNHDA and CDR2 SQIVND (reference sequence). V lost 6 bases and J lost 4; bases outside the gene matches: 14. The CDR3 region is CASSQIQLGTGDNEKLFF. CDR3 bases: TGTGCCAGTAGCCAAATTCAACTTGGGACAGGGGATAATGAAAAACTGTTTTTT.

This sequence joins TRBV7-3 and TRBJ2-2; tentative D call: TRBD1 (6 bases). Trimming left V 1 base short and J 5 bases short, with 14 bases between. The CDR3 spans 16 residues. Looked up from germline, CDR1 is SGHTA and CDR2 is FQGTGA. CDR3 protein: CASSLRAQGVTGELFF. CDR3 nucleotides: TGTGCCAGCAGCTTAAGGGCACAGGGTGTGACCGGGGAGCTGTTTTTT.

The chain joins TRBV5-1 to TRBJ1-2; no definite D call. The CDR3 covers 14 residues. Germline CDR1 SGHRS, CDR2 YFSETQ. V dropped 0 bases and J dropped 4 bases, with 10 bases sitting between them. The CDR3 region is CASSLAESGYGYTF. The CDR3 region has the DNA TGCGCCAGCAGCTTGGCCGAAAGCGGCTATGGCTACACCTTC.

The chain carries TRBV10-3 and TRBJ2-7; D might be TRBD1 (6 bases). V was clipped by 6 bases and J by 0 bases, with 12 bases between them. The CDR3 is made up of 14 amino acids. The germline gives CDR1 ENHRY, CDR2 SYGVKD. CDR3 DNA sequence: TGTGCCATCAGATCGGGACATCTCTCCTACGAGCAGTACTTC. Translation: CAIRSGHLSYEQYF.

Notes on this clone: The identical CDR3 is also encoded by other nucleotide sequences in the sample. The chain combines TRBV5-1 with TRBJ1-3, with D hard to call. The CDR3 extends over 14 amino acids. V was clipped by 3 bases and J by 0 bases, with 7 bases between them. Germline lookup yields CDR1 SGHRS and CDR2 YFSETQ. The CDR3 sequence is CASSSQSSGNTIYF. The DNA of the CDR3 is TGCGCCAGCAGCTCACAATCCTCTGGAAACACCATATATTTT.